One and the same sample provided the 16 T cell receptor beta chains below, sequenced in a study of blood T cell repertoires in COVID-19. Repertoires were generated with immunoSEQ multiplex PCR, while TCRdb's copy carries only in-frame clones and drops some. Among about 280,000 clones listed, approximately 89% were seen once. Specimen: peripheral blood. The receptor set was obtained from a woman under 40 with COVID-19, enrolled during active disease.

This chain joins TRBV28 and TRBJ1-3, with 8 nucleotides matching TRBD1. CDR3 length: 14 residues. Germline loops: CDR1 MDHEN, CDR2 SYDVKM. Trimming cost V 4 bases and J 7 bases; bases outside gene matches: 6. The CDR3 nucleotides read TGTGCCAGCAGTTATGGACAGGGTTCTAACACCATATATTTT. Translation gives CASSYGQGSNTIYF. The full variable domain, in which reference TRBV28 and TRBJ1-3 provide the parts outside the CDR3, is DVKVTQSSRYLVKRTGEKVFLECVQDMDHENMFWYRQDPGLGLRLIYFSYDVKMKEKGDIPEGYSVSREKKERFSLILESASTNQTSMYLCASSYGQGSNTIYFGEGSWLTVV.

This clone showed up many times. The V gene is TRBV7-2, the J gene TRBJ2-7; 7 positions match TRBD2. With 5 bases clipped from V and 0 bases from J, the junction kept 4 bases outside the gene matches. Per the germline V gene, CDR1 is SGHTA and CDR2 is FQGNSA. The CDR3 extends over 14 amino acids. CDR3 DNA: TGTGCCAGCAGCGTCGGGGGGATCTCCTACGAGCAGTACTTC. Its translation is CASSVGGISYEQYF.

The genes are TRBV7-9 and TRBJ2-5; 8 bases line up with TRBD2. Germline lookup yields CDR1 SEHNR and CDR2 FQNEAQ (reference sequence). The junction had 6 bases not matched to a gene; V was cut back by 5 bases and J by 4 bases. This CDR3 has 14 amino acids. CDR3 protein: CASSPRTSRETQYF. DNA for the CDR3: TGTGCCAGCAGCCCTCGGACTAGCCGAGAGACCCAGTACTTC.

V and J are TRBV29-1 and TRBJ2-2; 9 nucleotides line up with TRBD1. CDR1 and CDR2 (germline): SQVTM, ANQGSEA. This CDR3 has 13 amino acids. Germline trimming cut 7 bases from V and 5 bases from J; bases unmatched to any gene: 5. The CDR3 sequence: CSAGQGRTGELFF. Here the CDR3 DNA reads TGCAGCGCCGGACAGGGGAGGACCGGGGAGCTGTTTTTT.

The rearrangement links TRBV24-1 to TRBJ1-4, with D possibly matching TRBD1 (5 bases). The CDR3 runs to 13 residues. The V end was cut by 10 bases, the J end by 10 bases, with 18 bases between. The germline V gene has CDR1 KGHDR and CDR2 SFDVKD. The CDR3 nucleotides are TGTGCCACGCGCCCGAGACCGGGGGGAAAACTGTTTTTT. This gives the protein CATRPRPGGKLFF.

The V and J genes are TRBV27 and TRBJ2-7; D gene uncertain. Looked up from germline, CDR1 is MNHEY and CDR2 is SMNVEV (reference sequence). The CDR3 loop spans 12 amino acids. V was shortened by 4 bases and J by 0 bases, with 4 bases between the two germline ends. CDR3 sequence (DNA): TGTGCCAGCAGTTCTTCCTCCTACGAGCAGTACTTC. This codes for CASSSSSYEQYF.

The chain carries TRBV19 and TRBJ2-5, with 7 bases aligning to TRBD2. The trim removed 11 bases at V and 1 base at J, leaving 10 bases unmatched. Germline CDR1 LNHDA, CDR2 SQIVND (reference sequence). The length of the CDR3 is 14 residues. The CDR3 DNA reads TGTGCCCACTCGTTTCCGGGGGGCCAAGAGACCCAGTACTTC. It encodes CAHSFPGGQETQYF.

The rearrangement links TRBV6-6 to TRBJ1-2, with 8 positions matching TRBD1. V was clipped by 4 bases and J by 4 bases; unmatched bases: 5. This CDR3 region has 14 residues. The germline gives CDR1 MNHNY, CDR2 SVGAGI (reference sequence). CDR3 region: CASSFRDRSYGYTF. In DNA form, the CDR3 reads TGTGCCAGCAGTTTCCGGGACAGGAGCTATGGCTACACCTTC.

The gene calls are TRBV21-1 and TRBJ1-5. TRBV21-1 is listed as a pseudogene. The length of the CDR3 is 18 residues. DNA of the CDR3: TGTGCCATCCGCAATTTAAGAACGGGGGGGGTTGTCAATCAGCCCCAGCATTTT. Its translation: CAIRNLRTGGVVNQPQHF.

V and J are TRBV5-6 and TRBJ2-1; 12 bases line up with TRBD2. Looked up from germline, CDR1 is SGHDT and CDR2 is YYEEEE. CDR3 size: 16 residues. Trimming took 1 base from V and 4 from J; bases not matched to a gene: 3. The CDR3 DNA sequence: TGTGCCAGCAGCTTGTTAGGACTAGCGGGGTACAATGAGCAGTTCTTC. Translating it yields CASSLLGLAGYNEQFF.

The V and J genes are TRBV19 and TRBJ2-2; 7 positions agree with TRBD1. The V segment lost 7 bases and the J segment 8 bases; nucleotides outside the gene matches: 16. This CDR3 contains 16 residues. Germline V lookup: CDR1 LNHDA, CDR2 SQIVND (reference sequence). The CDR3 coding sequence is TGTGCCAGTACCCCCGGACAGGCTCGATGGGCTGGGGAGCTGTTTTTT. Translating it yields CASTPGQARWAGELFF.

The chain links TRBV19 to TRBJ1-5, with TRBD1 identical over 7 bases. The trim removed 5 bases at V and 8 bases at J, leaving 6 bases unmatched. This CDR3 has 13 amino acids. Germline V gene data show CDR1 as LNHDA and CDR2 as SQIVND (reference sequence). The CDR3, as DNA: TGTGCCAGTAGTCTCGACAGGGAGAAGCCCCAGCATTTT. Its translation: CASSLDREKPQHF.

The CDR3 here is CATSSKGASYEQYF. The DNA for the CDR3 is TGTGCCACCAGCAGTAAGGGGGCTTCCTACGAGCAGTACTTC. The V and J genes are TRBV15 and TRBJ2-7; 7 bases fit TRBD1. CDR3 length: 14 amino acids. V trimming: 3 bases; J trimming: 1 base; junction bases outside the gene matches: 3. CDR1 and CDR2 from the germline V gene are LNHNV and YYDKDF (reference sequence).

The genes are TRBV30 and TRBJ1-2; D is ambiguous. The germline CDR1 and CDR2 sequences are GTSNPN and SVGIG (reference sequence). This CDR3 comprises 11 residues. V was clipped by 2 bases and J by 2 bases, with 3 bases between them. The CDR3 coding sequence is TGTGCCTGGAGTATAAACTATGGCTACACCTTC. It specifies CAWSINYGYTF.

V and J are TRBV11-2 and TRBJ1-5, with 7 bases aligning to TRBD1. Trimming took 4 bases from V and 7 from J; bases not matched to a gene: 4. This CDR3 comprises 13 residues. CDR1 and CDR2 from the germline V gene are SGHAT and FQNNGV. CDR3 nucleotides: TGTGCCAGCAGCTGGAGGGGGCCCCAGCCCCAGCATTTT. Its translation: CASSWRGPQPQHF.

The chain joins TRBV6-1 to TRBJ1-6, with D unresolved. Germline V gene data show CDR1 as MNHNS and CDR2 as SASEGT. The CDR3 runs to 16 residues. V gave up 2 bases and J gave up 6 bases, with 14 bases separating them. The CDR3 protein is CASSELIPSLNSPLHF. DNA for the CDR3: TGTGCCAGCAGTGAATTAATCCCAAGCCTTAATTCACCCCTCCACTTT.